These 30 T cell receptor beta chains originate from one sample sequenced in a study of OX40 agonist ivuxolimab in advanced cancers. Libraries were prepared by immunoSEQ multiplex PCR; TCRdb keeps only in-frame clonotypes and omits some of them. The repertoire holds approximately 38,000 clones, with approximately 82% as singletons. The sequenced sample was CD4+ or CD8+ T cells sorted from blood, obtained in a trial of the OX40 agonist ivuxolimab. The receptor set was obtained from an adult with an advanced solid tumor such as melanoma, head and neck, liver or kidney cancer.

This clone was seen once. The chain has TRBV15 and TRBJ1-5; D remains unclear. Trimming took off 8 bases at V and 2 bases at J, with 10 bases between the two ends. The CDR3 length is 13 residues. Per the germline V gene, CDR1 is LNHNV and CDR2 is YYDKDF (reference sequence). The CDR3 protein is CATRNGGNQPQHF. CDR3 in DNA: TGTGCCACCCGAAACGGGGGCAATCAGCCCCAGCATTTT. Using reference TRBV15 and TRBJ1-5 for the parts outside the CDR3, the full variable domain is DAMVIQNPRYQVTQFGKPVTLSCSQTLNHNVMYWYQQKSSQAPKLLFHYYDKDFNNEADTPDNFQSRRPNTSFCFLDIRSPGLGDTAMYLCATRNGGNQPQHFGDGTRLSIL.

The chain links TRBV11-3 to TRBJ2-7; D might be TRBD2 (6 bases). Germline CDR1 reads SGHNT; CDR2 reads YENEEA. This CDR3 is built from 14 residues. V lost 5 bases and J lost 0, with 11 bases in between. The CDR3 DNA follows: TGTGCCAGCAGCCAGCACGGGAGCTCCTACGAGCAGTACTTC. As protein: CASSQHGSSYEQYF.

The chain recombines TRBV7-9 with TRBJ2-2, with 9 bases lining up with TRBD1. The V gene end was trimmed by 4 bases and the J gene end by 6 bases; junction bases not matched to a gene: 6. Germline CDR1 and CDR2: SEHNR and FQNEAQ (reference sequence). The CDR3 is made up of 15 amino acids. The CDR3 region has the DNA TGTGCCAGCAGCTCGAACAGGGGGCGCTCCGGGGAGCTGTTTTTT. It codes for CASSSNRGRSGELFF.

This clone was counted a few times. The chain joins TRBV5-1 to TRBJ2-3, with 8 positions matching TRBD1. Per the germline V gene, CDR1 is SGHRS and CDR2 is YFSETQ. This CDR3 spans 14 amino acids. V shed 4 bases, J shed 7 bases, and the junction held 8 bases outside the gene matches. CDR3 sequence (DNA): TGCGCCAGCAGCCCTGGACAGGGAGGTAATACGCAGTATTTT. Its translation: CASSPGQGGNTQYF.

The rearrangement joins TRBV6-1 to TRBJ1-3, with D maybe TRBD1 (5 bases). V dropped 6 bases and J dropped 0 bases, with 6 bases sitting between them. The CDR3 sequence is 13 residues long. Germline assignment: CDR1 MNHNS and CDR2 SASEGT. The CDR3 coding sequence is TGTGCCAGCAGCAGGGCCTCTGGAAACACCATATATTTT. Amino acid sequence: CASSRASGNTIYF.

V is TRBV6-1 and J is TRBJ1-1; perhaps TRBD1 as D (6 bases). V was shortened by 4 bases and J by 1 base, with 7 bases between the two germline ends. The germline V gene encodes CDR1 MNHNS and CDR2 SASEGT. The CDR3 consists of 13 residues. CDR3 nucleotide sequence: TGTGCCAGCAGTGTGACAGGGAACACTGAAGCTTTCTTT. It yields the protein CASSVTGNTEAFF.

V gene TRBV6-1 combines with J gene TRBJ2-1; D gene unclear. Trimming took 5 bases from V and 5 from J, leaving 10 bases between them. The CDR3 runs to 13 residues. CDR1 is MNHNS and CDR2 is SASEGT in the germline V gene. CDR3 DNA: TGTGCCAGCAGTCACGAACAAGACAATGAGCAGTTCTTC. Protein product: CASSHEQDNEQFF.

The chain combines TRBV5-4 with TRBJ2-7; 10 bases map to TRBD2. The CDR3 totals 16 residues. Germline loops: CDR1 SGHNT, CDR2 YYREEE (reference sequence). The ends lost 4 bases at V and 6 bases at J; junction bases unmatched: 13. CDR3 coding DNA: TGTGCCAGCAGCACTCGTAGCGGGGGGATGATTAGCGAGCAGTACTTC. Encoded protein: CASSTRSGGMISEQYF.

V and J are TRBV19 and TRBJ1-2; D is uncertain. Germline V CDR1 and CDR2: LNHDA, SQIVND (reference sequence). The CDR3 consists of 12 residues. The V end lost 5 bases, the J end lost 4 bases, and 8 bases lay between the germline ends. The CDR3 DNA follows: TGTGCCAGTAGTCCGCCCGGCTATGGCTACACCTTC. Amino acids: CASSPPGYGYTF. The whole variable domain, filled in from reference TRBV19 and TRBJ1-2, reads DGGITQSPKYLFRKEGQNVTLSCEQNLNHDAMYWYRQDPGQGLRLIYYSQIVNDFQKGDIAEGYSVSREKKESFPLTVTSAQKNPTAFYLCASSPPGYGYTFGSGTRLTVV.

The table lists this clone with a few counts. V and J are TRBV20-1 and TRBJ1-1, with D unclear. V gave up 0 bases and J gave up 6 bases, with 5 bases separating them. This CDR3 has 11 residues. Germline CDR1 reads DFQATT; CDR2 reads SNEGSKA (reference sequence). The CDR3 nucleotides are TGCAGTGCTAGAGATCGGCCTGAAGCTTTCTTT. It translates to CSARDRPEAFF.

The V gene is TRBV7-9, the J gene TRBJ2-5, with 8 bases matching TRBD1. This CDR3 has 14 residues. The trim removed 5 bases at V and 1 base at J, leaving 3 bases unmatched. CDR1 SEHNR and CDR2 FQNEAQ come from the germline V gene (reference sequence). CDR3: CASSGDRFQETQYF. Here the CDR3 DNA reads TGTGCCAGCAGCGGGGACAGGTTCCAAGAGACCCAGTACTTC.

CDR3 sequence (DNA): TGTGCCAGCAGCTTAAATCTCGACACTGAAGCTTTCTTT. Protein product: CASSLNLDTEAFF. This chain joins TRBV7-2 and TRBJ1-1; unclear D gene. The V end lost 2 bases, the J end lost 3 bases, and 7 bases lay between the germline ends. The germline CDR1 and CDR2 sequences are SGHTA and FQGNSA. The CDR3 is 13 residues long.

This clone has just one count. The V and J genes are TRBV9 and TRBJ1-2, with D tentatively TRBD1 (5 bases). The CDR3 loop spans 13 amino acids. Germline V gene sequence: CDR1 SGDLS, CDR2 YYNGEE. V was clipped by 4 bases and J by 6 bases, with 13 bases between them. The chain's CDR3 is CASSRGDRDGYTF. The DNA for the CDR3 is TGTGCCAGCAGCCGGGGGGATCGGGATGGCTACACCTTC. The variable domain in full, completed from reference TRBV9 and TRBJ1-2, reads DSGVTQTPKHLITATGQRVTLRCSPRSGDLSVYWYQQSLDQGLQFLIQYYNGEERAKGNILERFSAQQFPDLHSELNLSSLELGDSALYFCASSRGDRDGYTFGSGTRLTVV.

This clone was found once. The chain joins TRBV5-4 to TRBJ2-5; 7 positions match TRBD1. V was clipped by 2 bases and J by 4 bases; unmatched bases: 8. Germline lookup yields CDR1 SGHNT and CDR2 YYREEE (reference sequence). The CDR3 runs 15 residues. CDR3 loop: CASSFQTGERETQYF. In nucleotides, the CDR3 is TGTGCCAGCAGCTTTCAAACAGGGGAGCGAGAGACCCAGTACTTC.

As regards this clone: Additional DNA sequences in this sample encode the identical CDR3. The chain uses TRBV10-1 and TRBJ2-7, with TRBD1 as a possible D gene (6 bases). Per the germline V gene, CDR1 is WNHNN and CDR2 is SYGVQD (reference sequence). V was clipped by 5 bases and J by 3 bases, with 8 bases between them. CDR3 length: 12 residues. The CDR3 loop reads CASSPTGYEQYF. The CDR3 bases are TGCGCCAGCAGTCCGACAGGCTACGAGCAGTACTTC.

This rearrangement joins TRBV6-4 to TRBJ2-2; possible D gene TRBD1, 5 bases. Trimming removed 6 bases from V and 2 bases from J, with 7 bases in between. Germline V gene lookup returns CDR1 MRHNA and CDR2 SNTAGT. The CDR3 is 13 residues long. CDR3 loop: CASRGPNTGELFF. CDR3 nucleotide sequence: TGTGCCAGCAGGGGGCCTAACACCGGGGAGCTGTTTTTT.

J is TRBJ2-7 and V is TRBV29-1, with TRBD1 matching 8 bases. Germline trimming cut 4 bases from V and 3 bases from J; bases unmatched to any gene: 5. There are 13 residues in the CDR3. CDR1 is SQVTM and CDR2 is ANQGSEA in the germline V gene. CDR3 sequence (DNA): TGCAGCGTTGGGACCGGGACAGGCTACGAGCAGTACTTC. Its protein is CSVGTGTGYEQYF.

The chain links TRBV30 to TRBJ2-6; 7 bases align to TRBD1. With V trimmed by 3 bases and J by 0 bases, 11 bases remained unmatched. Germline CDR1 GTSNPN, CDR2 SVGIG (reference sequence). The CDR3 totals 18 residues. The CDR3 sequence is CAWRDRQGFPSGANVLTF. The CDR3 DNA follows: TGTGCCTGGAGGGACAGACAGGGCTTTCCCTCTGGGGCCAACGTCCTGACTTTC.

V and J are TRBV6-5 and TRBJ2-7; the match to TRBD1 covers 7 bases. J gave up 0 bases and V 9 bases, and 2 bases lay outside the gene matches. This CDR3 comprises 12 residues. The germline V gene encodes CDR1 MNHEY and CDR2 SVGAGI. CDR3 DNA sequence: TGTGCCAGGGGGACAGACTCCTACGAGCAGTACTTC. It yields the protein CARGTDSYEQYF.

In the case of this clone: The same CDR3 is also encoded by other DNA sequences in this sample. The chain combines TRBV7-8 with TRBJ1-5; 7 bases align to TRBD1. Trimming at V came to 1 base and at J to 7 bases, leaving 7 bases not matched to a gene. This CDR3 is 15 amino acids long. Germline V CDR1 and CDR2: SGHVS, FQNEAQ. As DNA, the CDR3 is TGTGCCAGCAGCTTAGGGGGGGAGGGGGCGCAGCCCCAGCATTTT. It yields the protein CASSLGGEGAQPQHF.

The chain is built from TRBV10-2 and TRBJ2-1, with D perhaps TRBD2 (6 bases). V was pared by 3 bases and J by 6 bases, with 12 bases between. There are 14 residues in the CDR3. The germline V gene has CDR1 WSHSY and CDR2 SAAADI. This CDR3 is CASSDIVGGNEQFF. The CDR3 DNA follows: TGCGCCAGCAGTGATATAGTCGGGGGCAATGAGCAGTTCTTC.

CDR3 bases: TGTGCCAGCTCGCCCGGACTATTAAGTTCCTACGAGCAGTACTTC. Translating gives CASSPGLLSSYEQYF. The rearrangement joins TRBV18 to TRBJ2-7, with D perhaps TRBD2 (6 bases). Germline V gene sequence: CDR1 KGHSH, CDR2 LQKENI. The CDR3 is 15 residues long. V lost 6 bases to trimming and J lost 1 base, with 16 bases between them.

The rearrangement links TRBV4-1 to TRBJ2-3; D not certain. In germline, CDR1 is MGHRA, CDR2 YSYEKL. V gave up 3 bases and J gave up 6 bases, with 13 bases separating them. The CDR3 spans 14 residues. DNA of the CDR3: TGCGCCAGCAGCCACAAAATTTCTGGTGATACGCAGTATTTT. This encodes CASSHKISGDTQYF.

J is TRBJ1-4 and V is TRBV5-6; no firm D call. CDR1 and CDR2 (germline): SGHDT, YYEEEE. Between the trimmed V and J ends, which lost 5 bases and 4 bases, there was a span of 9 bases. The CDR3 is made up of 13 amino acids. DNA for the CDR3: TGTGCCAGCAGGCTGCATGGTAATGAAAAACTGTTTTTT. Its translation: CASRLHGNEKLFF.

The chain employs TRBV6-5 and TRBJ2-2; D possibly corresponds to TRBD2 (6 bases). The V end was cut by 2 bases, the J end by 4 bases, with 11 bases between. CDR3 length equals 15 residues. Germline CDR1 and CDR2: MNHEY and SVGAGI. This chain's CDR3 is CASSYATSSTGELFF. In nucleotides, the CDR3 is TGTGCCAGCAGTTACGCGACTAGTTCCACCGGGGAGCTGTTTTTT.

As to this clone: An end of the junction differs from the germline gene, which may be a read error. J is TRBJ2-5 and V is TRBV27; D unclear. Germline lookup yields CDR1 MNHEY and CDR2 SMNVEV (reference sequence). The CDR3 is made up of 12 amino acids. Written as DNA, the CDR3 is TGTGCCAGCAGTCTATCCCAAGAGACCCAGTACTTC. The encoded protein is CASSLSQETQYF.

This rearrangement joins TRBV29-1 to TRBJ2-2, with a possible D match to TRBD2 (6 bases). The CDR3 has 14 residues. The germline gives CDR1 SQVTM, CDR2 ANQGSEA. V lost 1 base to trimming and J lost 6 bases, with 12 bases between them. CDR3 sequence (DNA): TGCAGCGTTGAAGGGGCTAGCGAGGCCGGGGAGCTGTTTTTT. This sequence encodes CSVEGASEAGELFF.

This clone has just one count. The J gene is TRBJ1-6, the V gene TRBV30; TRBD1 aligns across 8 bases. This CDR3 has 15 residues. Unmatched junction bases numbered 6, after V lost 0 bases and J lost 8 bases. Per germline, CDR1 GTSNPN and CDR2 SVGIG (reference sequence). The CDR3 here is CAWSVEGQAYSPLHF. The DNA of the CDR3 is TGTGCCTGGAGTGTAGAGGGACAGGCGTATTCACCCCTCCACTTT.

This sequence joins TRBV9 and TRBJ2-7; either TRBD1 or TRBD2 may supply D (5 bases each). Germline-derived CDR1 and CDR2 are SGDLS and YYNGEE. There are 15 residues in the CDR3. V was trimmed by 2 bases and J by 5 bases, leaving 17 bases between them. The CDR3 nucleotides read TGTGCCAGCAGCGTCTCCGGGACCGACGATAACGAGCAGTACTTC. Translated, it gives CASSVSGTDDNEQYF.

The CDR3 DNA reads TGCGCCAGCAGCTTCACCCGCAACACTGAAGCTTTCTTT. It specifies CASSFTRNTEAFF. V gene TRBV5-1 combines with J gene TRBJ1-1; D remains unclear. Germline CDR1 reads SGHRS; CDR2 reads YFSETQ. V shed 2 bases and J shed 2 bases, with 7 bases lying between them. This CDR3 is built from 13 residues.